This T cell receptor (beta chain) was captured by sequencing in a study of blood T cell repertoires in COVID-19 (dated by TCRdb to 2020 to 2022). Study-level background: Collaborator samples came from the United States, Italy and Spain and covered acute and convalescent phases of COVID-19. The dataset comprised deeply sampled blood TCRbeta repertoires from subjects exposed to, actively infected with, or recovered from COVID-19. The repertoires were released in a freely available public database intended as a resource for research on the immune response to SARS-CoV-2. Samples came from the ongoing ImmuneRACE study (first 160 participants) plus 1,254 subjects from 6 global collaborators. HLA class I and class II types, where available, came from metadata supplied by the sample provider rather than from assay-based typing. The material from the prospective study consisted of cDNA or gDNA derived from T cells, B-cell-depleted T cells, or PBMCs. Sample metadata almost always included a de-identified subject ID, COVID-19 status, age in years and sex. The study at large found these results: Clinical and demographic metadata were provided uncurated, with the amount varying by source and participant.

Comment on this clone: Its antigen specificity is not known. One base away there is no much larger clone; base qualities are not given.

Participants in the prospective study were enrolled through a virtual design, were aged roughly 18 to 90 years, and lived in 24 United States geographic areas. To assign participants to cohorts, the prospective study relied on clinical history that participants themselves reported in a screening survey and a study questionnaire. In the prospective study, mobile phlebotomists collected whole blood, serum and a nasopharyngeal or oropharyngeal swab from each participant. Additional blood draws and questionnaires over an approximately 2-month period could optionally be provided by prospective study participants. Before DNA extraction, prospective study blood samples were shipped either frozen or at room temperature. The trim is 4 bases for V and 3 bases for J, with a gap of 16 bases between the germline ends. From a lookup of the germline V gene, CDR1 and CDR2 are MDHEN and SYDVKM. From cysteine to phenylalanine, the CDR3 is 15 amino acids long. Only the CDR3 region is kept as DNA, spanning 45 bases read in frame from base 1.

TCRbeta CDR3 regions were amplified from genomic DNA by means of the immunoSEQ Assay, a bias-controlled multiplex PCR. In the source study's methods: The number of nucleated cells in each sample was estimated by amplification of reference gene primers within the assay. Sequence reads were collapsed and filtered to measure the absolute abundance of every unique TCRbeta CDR3 rearrangement. For each sample, productive Simpson clonality was calculated as the square root of Simpson's diversity index over productive rearrangements. Entries here come from immuneACCESS through TCRdb and include only in-frame sequences with V and J called. Some clones fail to appear in such tables; in the studies checked, an unresolved V gene covers under half of the shortfall, and the cause of the remainder is unknown. The V and J calls and clone size come from that table; D and trimming were worked out from the DNA. This sample gives fewer than 450,000 clones in total; roughly 86% of them show up just once. Roughly 2% of the sample belongs to the ten largest clones.

This clonotype originated in a woman between 40 and 50 years old with acute COVID-19. The sequencing input was PBMCs or T cells enriched from blood (not recorded which). This sequence uses TRBV28 and TRBJ2-7; the D segment could be TRBD1, given 7 matching bases. The CDR3 in this case is CASSSPGGSGYEQYF. At the DNA level, the sequence is TGTGCCAGCAGTTCGCCAGGGGGGTCGGGCTACGAGCAGTACTTC.